The source of this T cell receptor beta chain is a study of spatial heterogeneity in lung cancer. Study-level information: Alpha-chain sequences were consistently detected less often than beta-chain sequences.

Germline CDR1 DFQATT, CDR2 SNEGSKA (reference sequence). This CDR3 spans 13 amino acids. V lost 3 bases and J lost 2, with 7 bases in between. Time point described: sample taken at primary tumor resection. Untreated early-stage non-small cell lung cancer patients, over 55 in total, were the donors. Tumor, nontumor lung or frozen PBMC supplied whole RNA, sequenced without sorting. TCR cDNA molecules each had a unique molecular identifier. TCRdb re-called the 5' RACE reads with MiXCR, one entry per CDR3 protein. Here the sample spans approximately 11,000 distinct CDR3 sequences, approximately 7.9% being singletons. The study's findings and limits: Counts of expanded intratumoral alpha and beta TCRs tracked tumor mutation counts.

This clonotype came up many times. The antigen remains unidentified. The V gene is TRBV20-1, the J gene TRBJ1-4; D remains unclear. This TCR derives from a female donor with early-stage non-small cell lung cancer. The material sequenced was lung tumor tissue, taken at surgery. The CDR3 nucleotides are TGCAGTGCTAGTTTTCGGACTAATGAAAAACTGTTTTTT. Translation: CSASFRTNEKLFF.